One and the same sample provided the 24 T cell receptor beta chains below, sequenced in a study of identifying expanded T cells in peripheral blood. Repertoires were generated with immunoSEQ multiplex PCR, while TCRdb's copy carries only in-frame clones and drops some. The sample carries about 100,000 clones, roughly nine tenths recorded once. Material: blood. The source of these receptors is a person between 18 and 69 years old in good health.

The V and J genes are TRBV25-1 and TRBJ2-3; a possible D gene is TRBD1 (5 bases). CDR3 length: 14 residues. Germline V lookup: CDR1 MGHDK, CDR2 SYGVNS. V was shortened by 0 bases and J by 4 bases, with 8 bases between the two germline ends. This CDR3 reads CASSEYRQPDTQYF. DNA of the CDR3: TGTGCCAGCAGTGAATATAGACAGCCAGATACGCAGTATTTT.

The rearrangement uses TRBV20-1 and TRBJ2-1; D unclear. The V gene's germline CDR1 is DFQATT and CDR2 SNEGSKA (reference sequence). This CDR3 has 11 amino acids. The V and J ends lost 3 bases and 4 bases respectively, with 4 bases between them. In DNA form, the CDR3 reads TGCAGTGCTAGGGCATACAATGAGCAGTTCTTC. Encoded protein: CSARAYNEQFF.

This CDR3 is CASSVGGAGYTHEQYF. The CDR3 coding sequence is TGTGCCAGCAGCGTAGGTGGGGCAGGGTATACCCACGAGCAGTACTTC. V and J are TRBV9 and TRBJ2-7; the D gene is possibly TRBD1 (5 bases). Germline loops: CDR1 SGDLS, CDR2 YYNGEE. The CDR3 runs to 16 residues. V lost 0 bases to trimming and J lost 5 bases, with 18 bases between them.

In this sample, this clone turned up once. J is TRBJ1-5 and V is TRBV4-1, with 8 bases fitting TRBD1. CDR1 is MGHRA, CDR2 YSYEKL, per germline. J was trimmed by 6 bases and V by 2 bases; bases with no gene match: 6. This CDR3 comprises 15 residues. CDR3 nucleotides: TGCGCCAGCAGCCAATTACAGGGGGGGCCTCAGCCCCAGCATTTT. Translation: CASSQLQGGPQPQHF.

This clone was seen only once. The rearrangement uses TRBV5-1 and TRBJ2-3; no firm D call. Trimming pared 7 bases from V and 2 bases from J, leaving 11 bases between. Germline loops: CDR1 SGHRS, CDR2 YFSETQ. The CDR3 totals 13 residues. The CDR3: CASSDRYTDTQYF. The CDR3 coding sequence is TGCGCCAGCTCCGACCGCTACACAGATACGCAGTATTTT.

This rearrangement joins TRBV19 to TRBJ2-6; D might be TRBD1 (6 bases). This CDR3 has 18 residues. V was clipped by 5 bases and J by 2 bases, with 19 bases between them. Germline assignment: CDR1 LNHDA and CDR2 SQIVND (reference sequence). CDR3 loop: CASSGGIVTGTGANVLTF. The DNA for the CDR3 is TGTGCCAGTAGTGGGGGCATAGTTACAGGGACTGGGGCCAACGTCCTGACTTTC.

The V call is TRBV19, the J call TRBJ1-4; TRBD1 is a possible D gene (5 bases). CDR1 and CDR2 (germline): LNHDA, SQIVND (reference sequence). The CDR3 is 15 residues long. V shed 8 bases and J shed 6 bases, with 19 bases lying between them. The chain's CDR3 is CASRYQGQGDEKLFF. CDR3 DNA: TGTGCCAGTCGATACCAGGGCCAAGGGGATGAAAAACTGTTTTTT.

This chain links TRBV9 with TRBJ2-3, with D perhaps assigned TRBD1 or TRBD2 (6 bases each). V lost 7 bases, J lost 1 base, and 13 bases lay in between. The CDR3 is 14 amino acids. Germline V gene sequence: CDR1 SGDLS, CDR2 YYNGEE. In DNA form, the CDR3 reads TGTGCCAGCGGGGCAGGGGAGGGCACAGATACGCAGTATTTT. Translation gives CASGAGEGTDTQYF.

The chain recombines TRBV5-6 with TRBJ1-5; D is undetermined. The length of the CDR3 is 14 residues. Germline V CDR1 and CDR2: SGHDT, YYEEEE. Trimming took 3 bases from V and 0 from J, leaving 7 bases between them. The CDR3, as DNA: TGTGCCAGCAGCTCGCCGTCTAGCAATCAGCCCCAGCATTTT. This codes for CASSSPSSNQPQHF.

This chain connects TRBV5-1 to TRBJ2-7; a weak D match, TRBD1 (6 bases). This CDR3 has 16 amino acids. Between the trimmed V and J ends, which lost 0 bases and 0 bases, there was a span of 13 bases. CDR1 is SGHRS and CDR2 is YFSETQ in the germline V gene. In DNA, the CDR3 is TGCGCCAGCAGCTTGGCCAGGTGGGGGCCCTCCTACGAGCAGTACTTC. Protein product: CASSLARWGPSYEQYF.

The chain joins TRBV7-9 to TRBJ2-7; the D is unclear. The CDR3 spans 12 residues. The germline CDR1 and CDR2 sequences are SEHNR and FQNEAQ (reference sequence). V shed 8 bases and J shed 3 bases, with 11 bases lying between them. CDR3 region: CASADRGYEQYF. CDR3 in DNA: TGTGCCAGCGCTGATAGAGGCTACGAGCAGTACTTC. Using reference TRBV7-9 and TRBJ2-7 for the parts outside the CDR3, the full variable domain is DTGVSQNPRHKITKRGQNVTFRCDPISEHNRLYWYRQTLGQGPEFLTYFQNEAQLEKSRLLSDRFSAERPKGSFSTLEIQRTEQGDSAMYLCASADRGYEQYFGPGTRLTVT.

CDR3 DNA: TGTGCCAGCAGCTTGGTATTTGGGTCCTACGAGCAGTACTTC. Amino acid sequence: CASSLVFGSYEQYF. The chain employs TRBV5-5 and TRBJ2-7; D uncertain. Germline CDR1 SGHKS, CDR2 YYEKEE (reference sequence). V was trimmed by 0 bases and J by 1 base, leaving 8 bases between them. CDR3 size: 14 residues.

V and J are TRBV27 and TRBJ1-5, with D possibly being TRBD1 (5 bases). The CDR3 spans 17 residues. The germline V gene has CDR1 MNHEY and CDR2 SMNVEV (reference sequence). V gave up 0 bases and J gave up 4 bases, with 16 bases separating them. CDR3 sequence: CASSLSWGSMGNQPQHF. The CDR3 region has the DNA TGTGCCAGCAGTTTATCTTGGGGGTCCATGGGTAATCAGCCCCAGCATTTT.

V and J are TRBV6-4 and TRBJ2-3, with a weak D call TRBD1 (8 bases). The V end was cut by 3 bases, the J end by 6 bases, with 22 bases between. The CDR3 length is 17 residues. Germline V CDR1 and CDR2: MRHNA, SNTAGT. In DNA form, the CDR3 reads TGTGCCAGCAGTGAGGGCCCCGGGGGGACAGGAGGCGATACGCAGTATTTT. It yields the protein CASSEGPGGTGGDTQYF.

The gene calls are TRBV7-6 and TRBJ2-5, with 11 bases lining up with TRBD2. Per the germline V gene, CDR1 is SGHVS and CDR2 is FNYEAQ. V lost 5 bases to trimming and J lost 1 base; unmatched junction nucleotides: 6. The CDR3 loop spans 16 amino acids. CDR3 sequence (DNA): TGTGCCAGCAGCGTCCTAGCGGGGGGCCTCCAAGAGACCCAGTACTTC. As protein: CASSVLAGGLQETQYF.

Here the CDR3 reads CASSYSGRALTDTQYF. CDR3 nucleotides: TGTGCCAGCAGTTATAGTGGGAGGGCCCTGACAGATACGCAGTATTTT. This chain links TRBV6-5 with TRBJ2-3, with TRBD2 identical over 7 bases. V was clipped by 3 bases and J by 3 bases; unmatched bases: 9. The CDR3 sequence is 16 residues long. Germline loops: CDR1 MNHEY, CDR2 SVGAGI.

In this sample, this clone turned up a few times. The chain joins TRBV6-5 to TRBJ1-2; a possible D gene is TRBD1 (6 bases). Per germline, CDR1 MNHEY and CDR2 SVGAGI. The CDR3 covers 14 residues. The V end lost 2 bases, the J end lost 6 bases, and 13 bases lay between the germline ends. The CDR3 nucleotides read TGTGCCAGCAGTTACATGGGGGGCGCAAATGGCTACACCTTC. The encoded protein is CASSYMGGANGYTF.

The chain joins TRBV5-4 to TRBJ2-7; maybe TRBD2 (6 bases). The V and J ends lost 3 bases and 0 bases respectively, with 10 bases between them. Looked up from germline, CDR1 is SGHNT and CDR2 is YYREEE (reference sequence). The CDR3 loop spans 14 amino acids. The CDR3 region is CASSWGVSSYEQYF. CDR3 sequence (DNA): TGTGCCAGCAGCTGGGGGGTAAGCTCCTACGAGCAGTACTTC. The full variable domain, in which reference TRBV5-4 and TRBJ2-7 provide the parts outside the CDR3, is ETGVTQSPTHLIKTRGQQVTLRCSSQSGHNTVSWYQQALGQGPQFIFQYYREEENGRGNFPPRFSGLQFPNYSSELNVNALELDDSALYLCASSWGVSSYEQYFGPGTRLTVT.

Comment on this clone: At one boundary the junction diverges from the germline segment, which might be a read error. This chain joins TRBV27 and TRBJ2-5, with D uncertain. The germline gives CDR1 MNHEY, CDR2 SMNVEV (reference sequence). The CDR3 has 13 amino acids. The CDR3 DNA is TGTGCCTGCAGCAGGCAAGGACAAGAGACCCAGTACTTC. This encodes CACSRQGQETQYF.

This chain uses TRBV6-5 with TRBJ1-5, with TRBD1 matching 10 bases. The trim removed 0 bases at V and 5 bases at J, leaving 1 base unmatched. The germline CDR1 and CDR2 sequences are MNHEY and SVGAGI. The CDR3 runs 15 residues. CDR3 DNA: TGTGCCAGCAGTTACTCCGGACAGGGGGATCAGCCCCAGCATTTT. Its translation: CASSYSGQGDQPQHF.

J is TRBJ1-5 and V is TRBV7-2; 7 positions match TRBD1. The CDR3 covers 14 residues. Trimming removed 3 bases from V and 9 bases from J; junction bases left unmatched: 8. Germline CDR1 is SGHTA and CDR2 is FQGNSA. The CDR3 nucleotides read TGTGCCAGCAGCTTTACAGGGGCCGGGGGGCCCCAGCATTTT. Its protein product is CASSFTGAGGPQHF.

The V call is TRBV19, the J call TRBJ1-1; perhaps TRBD1 as D (5 bases). This CDR3 spans 16 amino acids. V shed 7 bases and J shed 0 bases, with 18 bases lying between them. CDR1 LNHDA and CDR2 SQIVND come from the germline V gene (reference sequence). DNA for the CDR3: TGTGCCAGTAACCCTGGGGCAGGGATCATGAACACTGAAGCTTTCTTT. Its translation: CASNPGAGIMNTEAFF.

V and J are TRBV19 and TRBJ2-7, with a possible D match to TRBD1 (6 bases). The CDR3 is 13 residues long. V was clipped by 3 bases and J by 4 bases, with 10 bases between them. Germline CDR1 reads LNHDA; CDR2 reads SQIVND (reference sequence). The CDR3 region has the DNA TGTGCCAGTAGTATTGGGCAGGGGTACGAGCAGTACTTC. This codes for CASSIGQGYEQYF. Complete variable domain (other parts from reference TRBV19 and TRBJ2-7): DGGITQSPKYLFRKEGQNVTLSCEQNLNHDAMYWYRQDPGQGLRLIYYSQIVNDFQKGDIAEGYSVSREKKESFPLTVTSAQKNPTAFYLCASSIGQGYEQYFGPGTRLTVT.

The chain links TRBV29-1 to TRBJ2-1; D remains unclear. Germline V CDR1 and CDR2: SQVTM, ANQGSEA. This CDR3 spans 12 amino acids. Deletions cut 4 bases from V and 3 bases from J, with 7 bases between. The CDR3 sequence is CSVGSDYNEQFF. As DNA, the CDR3 is TGCAGCGTTGGATCTGACTACAATGAGCAGTTCTTC.